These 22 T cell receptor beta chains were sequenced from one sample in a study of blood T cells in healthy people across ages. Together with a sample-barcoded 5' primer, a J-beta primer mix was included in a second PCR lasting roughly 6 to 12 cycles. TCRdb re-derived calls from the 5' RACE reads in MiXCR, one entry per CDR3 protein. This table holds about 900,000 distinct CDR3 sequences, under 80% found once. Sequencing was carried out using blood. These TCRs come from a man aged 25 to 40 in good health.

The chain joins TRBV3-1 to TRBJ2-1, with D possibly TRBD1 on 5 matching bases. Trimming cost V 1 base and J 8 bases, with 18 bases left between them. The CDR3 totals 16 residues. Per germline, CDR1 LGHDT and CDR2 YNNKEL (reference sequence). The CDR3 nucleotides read TGTGCCAGCAGCCAAGTGGTTTCTTTATCCAGGGATGAGCAGTTCTTC. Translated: CASSQVVSLSRDEQFF.

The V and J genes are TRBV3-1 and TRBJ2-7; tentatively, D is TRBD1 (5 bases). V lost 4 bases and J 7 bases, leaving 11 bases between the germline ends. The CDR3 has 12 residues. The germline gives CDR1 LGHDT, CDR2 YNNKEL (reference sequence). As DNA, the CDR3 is TGTGCCAGCAGCCCTTCCCAGGGTGAGCAGTACTTC. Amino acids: CASSPSQGEQYF.

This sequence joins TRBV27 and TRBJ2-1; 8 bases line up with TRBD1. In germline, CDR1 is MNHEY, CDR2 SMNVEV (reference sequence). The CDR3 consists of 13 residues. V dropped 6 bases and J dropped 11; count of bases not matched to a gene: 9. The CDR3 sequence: CASRTPGGLQQFF. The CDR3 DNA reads TGTGCCAGCAGGACGCCAGGGGGCCTGCAGCAGTTCTTC.

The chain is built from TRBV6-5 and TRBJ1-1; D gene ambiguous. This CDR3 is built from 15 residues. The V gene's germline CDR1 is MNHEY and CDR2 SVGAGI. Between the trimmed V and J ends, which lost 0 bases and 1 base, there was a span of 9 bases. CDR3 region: CASSYSALGNTEAFF. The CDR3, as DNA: TGTGCCAGCAGTTACTCGGCGTTGGGGAACACTGAAGCTTTCTTT.

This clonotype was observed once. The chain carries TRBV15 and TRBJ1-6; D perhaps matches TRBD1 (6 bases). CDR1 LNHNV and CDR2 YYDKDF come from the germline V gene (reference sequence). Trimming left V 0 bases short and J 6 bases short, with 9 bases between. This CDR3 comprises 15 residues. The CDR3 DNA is TGTGCCACCAGCAGAGAAAGGGGGGCTAATTCACCCCTCCACTTT. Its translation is CATSRERGANSPLHF.

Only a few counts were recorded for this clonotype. CDR3 nucleotide sequence: TGTGCCAGCAGCCAACTCAGGAGAGATGAGCAGTTCTTC. Its translation is CASSQLRRDEQFF. The J gene is TRBJ2-1, the V gene TRBV7-2; D is ambiguous. The V end was cut by 5 bases, the J end by 8 bases, with 13 bases between. Per germline, CDR1 SGHTA and CDR2 FQGNSA. The CDR3 is 13 amino acids.

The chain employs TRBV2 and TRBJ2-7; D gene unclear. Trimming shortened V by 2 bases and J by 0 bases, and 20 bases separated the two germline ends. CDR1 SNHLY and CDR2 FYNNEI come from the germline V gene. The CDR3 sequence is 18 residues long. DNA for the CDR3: TGTGCCAGCAGTGAAAGCAGGACCTTCCTTTCCAGCTCCTACGAGCAGTACTTC. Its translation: CASSESRTFLSSSYEQYF.

DNA for the CDR3: TGTGCCAGCAGCGATGACAGGGAGTCAGATACGCAGTATTTT. Translating it yields CASSDDRESDTQYF. V gene TRBV6-5 combines with J gene TRBJ2-3; TRBD1 aligns across 7 bases. CDR3 length equals 14 residues. Trimming at V came to 6 bases and at J to 4 bases, leaving 7 bases not matched to a gene. CDR1 and CDR2 (germline): MNHEY, SVGAGI.

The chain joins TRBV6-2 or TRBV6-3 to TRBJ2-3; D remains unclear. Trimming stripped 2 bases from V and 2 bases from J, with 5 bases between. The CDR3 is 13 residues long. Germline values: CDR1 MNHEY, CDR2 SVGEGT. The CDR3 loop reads CASSYPATDTQYF. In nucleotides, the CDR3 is TGTGCCAGCAGTTACCCGGCCACAGATACGCAGTATTTT.

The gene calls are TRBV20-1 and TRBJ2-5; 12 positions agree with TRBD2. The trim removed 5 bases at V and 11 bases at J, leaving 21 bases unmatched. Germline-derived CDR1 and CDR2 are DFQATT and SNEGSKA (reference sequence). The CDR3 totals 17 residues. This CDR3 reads CSAEGSASGGATNEQYF. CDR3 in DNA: TGCAGTGCTGAGGGGTCGGCTAGCGGGGGGGCCACTAATGAGCAGTACTTC.

The CDR3 here is CASSTAEGSYEQYF. In DNA, the CDR3 is TGTGCCAGCAGCACAGCGGAGGGGTCCTACGAGCAGTACTTC. The rearrangement joins TRBV9 to TRBJ2-7, with D maybe TRBD2 (6 bases). The CDR3 covers 14 residues. The V end lost 4 bases, the J end lost 1 base, and 12 bases lay between the germline ends. Germline V gene sequence: CDR1 SGDLS, CDR2 YYNGEE.

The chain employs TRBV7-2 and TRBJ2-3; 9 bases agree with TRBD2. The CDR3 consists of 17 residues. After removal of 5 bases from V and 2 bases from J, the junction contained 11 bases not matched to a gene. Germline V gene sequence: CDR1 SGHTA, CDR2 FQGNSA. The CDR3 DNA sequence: TGTGCCAGCAGCCGACTCGCCGGGACTAGCTTCACAGATACGCAGTATTTT. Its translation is CASSRLAGTSFTDTQYF.

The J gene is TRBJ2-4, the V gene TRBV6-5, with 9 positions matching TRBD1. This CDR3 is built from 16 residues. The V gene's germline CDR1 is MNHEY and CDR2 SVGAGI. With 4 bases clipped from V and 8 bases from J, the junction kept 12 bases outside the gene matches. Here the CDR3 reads CASSSDTGQGRDIQYF. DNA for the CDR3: TGTGCCAGCAGTTCGGATACCGGACAGGGGAGGGACATTCAGTACTTC.

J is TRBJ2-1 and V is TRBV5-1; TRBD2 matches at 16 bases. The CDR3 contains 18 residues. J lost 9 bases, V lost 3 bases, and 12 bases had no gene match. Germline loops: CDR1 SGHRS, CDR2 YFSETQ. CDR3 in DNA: TGCGCCAGCAGCTGGGGACTAGCGGGGGGGCAAGTGCGGGCTGAGCAGTTCTTC. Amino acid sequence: CASSWGLAGGQVRAEQFF.

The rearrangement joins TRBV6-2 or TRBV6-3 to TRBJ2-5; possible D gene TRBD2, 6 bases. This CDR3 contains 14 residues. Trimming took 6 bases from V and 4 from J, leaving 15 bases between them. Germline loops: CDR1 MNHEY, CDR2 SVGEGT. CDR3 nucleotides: TGTGCCAGCAGCACCCGACGGGAGATAGAGACCCAGTACTTC. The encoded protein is CASSTRREIETQYF.

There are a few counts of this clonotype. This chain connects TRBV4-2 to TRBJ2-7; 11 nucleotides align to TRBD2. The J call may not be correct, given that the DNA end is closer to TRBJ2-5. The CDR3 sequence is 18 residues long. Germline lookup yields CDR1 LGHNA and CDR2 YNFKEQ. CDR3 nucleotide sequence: TGTGCCAGCAGCCCCCTAACTAGCGGGGGCTTGTACCAAGAGACCCAGTACTTC. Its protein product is CASSPLTSGGLYQETQYF.

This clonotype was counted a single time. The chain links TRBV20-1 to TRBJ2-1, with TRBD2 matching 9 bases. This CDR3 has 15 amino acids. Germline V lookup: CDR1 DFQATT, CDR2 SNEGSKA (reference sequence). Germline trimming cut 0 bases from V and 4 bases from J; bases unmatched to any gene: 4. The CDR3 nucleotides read TGCAGTGCTAGAGATCTCGCGGGGGGGTACAATGAGCAGTTCTTC. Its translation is CSARDLAGGYNEQFF.

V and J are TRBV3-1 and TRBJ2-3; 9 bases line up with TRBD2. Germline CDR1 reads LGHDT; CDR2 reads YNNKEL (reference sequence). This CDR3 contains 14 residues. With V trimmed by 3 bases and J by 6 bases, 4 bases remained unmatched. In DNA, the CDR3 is TGTGCCAGCAGCCATAGCGGGGGTGGGGATACGCAGTATTTT. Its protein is CASSHSGGGDTQYF.

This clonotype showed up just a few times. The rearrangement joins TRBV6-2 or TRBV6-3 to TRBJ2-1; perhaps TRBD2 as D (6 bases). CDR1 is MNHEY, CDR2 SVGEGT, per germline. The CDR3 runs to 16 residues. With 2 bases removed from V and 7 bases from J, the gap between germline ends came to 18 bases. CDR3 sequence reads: CASSYTPGGIANEQFF. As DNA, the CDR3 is TGTGCCAGCAGTTACACGCCCGGGGGTATCGCGAATGAGCAGTTCTTC.

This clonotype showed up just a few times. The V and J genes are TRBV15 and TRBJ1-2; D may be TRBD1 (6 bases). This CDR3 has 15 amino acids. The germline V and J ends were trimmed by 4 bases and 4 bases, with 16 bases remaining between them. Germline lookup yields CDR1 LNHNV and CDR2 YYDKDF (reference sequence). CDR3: CATSTQGPGSYGYTF. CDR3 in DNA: TGTGCCACCAGCACACAGGGACCAGGGAGCTATGGCTACACCTTC.

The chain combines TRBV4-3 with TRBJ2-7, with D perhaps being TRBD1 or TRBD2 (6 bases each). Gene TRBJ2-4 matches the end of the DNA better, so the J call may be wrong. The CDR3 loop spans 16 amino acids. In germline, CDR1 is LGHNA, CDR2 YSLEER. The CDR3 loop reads CASSQDQGGGGSIQYF. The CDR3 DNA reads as TGCGCCAGCAGCCAAGATCAGGGCGGAGGGGGAAGCATTCAGTACTTC.

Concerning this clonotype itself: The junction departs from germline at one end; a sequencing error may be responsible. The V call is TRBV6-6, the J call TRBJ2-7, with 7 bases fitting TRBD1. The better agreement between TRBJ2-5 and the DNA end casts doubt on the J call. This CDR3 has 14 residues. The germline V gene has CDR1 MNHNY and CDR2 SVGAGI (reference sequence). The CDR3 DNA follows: TGTGCCAGCAGTAACTCACAGGGGTGGGAGACCCAGTACTTC. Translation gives CASSNSQGWETQYF.